A single sample is the source of the 4 T cell receptor beta chains below, sequenced in a study of blood T cells in healthy people across ages. It was with a sample-barcoded 5' primer and a J-beta primer mix that a second PCR of about 7 to 12 cycles was run. TCRdb re-derived calls from the 5' RACE reads in MiXCR, one entry per CDR3 protein. The sample lists 600,000 or so distinct CDR3 sequences, around 31% seen once, with 15% to 18% in the top ten. The material sequenced was blood. These receptor sequences come from an elderly woman in good health.

This clonotype occurred a few times. The chain uses TRBV20-1 and TRBJ2-4, with 7 positions matching TRBD1. The J call is in doubt because the DNA end fits TRBJ2-7 better. This CDR3 has 12 amino acids. CDR1 and CDR2 (germline): DFQATT, SNEGSKA (reference sequence). CDR3 protein: CSARDNRGEQYF. The CDR3, as DNA: TGCAGTGCTAGAGATAACAGGGGCGAGCAGTACTTC.

The chain is built from TRBV6-1 and TRBJ2-4; 10 positions agree with TRBD2. The CDR3 spans 13 residues. Trimming removed 4 bases from V and 16 bases from J; junction bases left unmatched: 10. CDR1 and CDR2 from the germline V gene are MNHNS and SASEGT. DNA of the CDR3: TGTGCCAGCAGTGTCCAGGAGCGGGGGGGCCTCTACTTC. Translation: CASSVQERGGLYF.

In the case of this clonotype: One base away lies a much larger clone, so this may be a sequencing read error. This is likely a read error, given that the CDR3 carries no conserved phenylalanine or tryptophan at its end. The J gene is TRBJ1-1, the V gene TRBV6-5; 7 bases agree with TRBD1. Germline loops: CDR1 MNHEY, CDR2 SVGAGI. Unmatched junction bases numbered 9, after V lost 5 bases and J lost 3 bases. The CDR3 covers 15 residues. The CDR3 spells CASSRQGGGDTEAFI. CDR3 bases: TGTGCCAGCAGTAGACAGGGTGGGGGTGACACTGAAGCTTTCATT.

As regards this clonotype: A much bigger clone sits one base away, suggesting this may be a read error. The chain links TRBV12-3 or TRBV12-4 to TRBJ2-3, with D possibly TRBD2 on 6 matching bases. This CDR3 is 18 amino acids long. Trimming left V 5 bases short and J 3 bases short, with 24 bases between. The CDR3 sequence: CASSPWPLAPGRTDTQYF. CDR3 DNA sequence: TGTGCCAGCAGTCCTTGGCCCCTAGCGCCGGGGAGAACAGATACGCAGTATTTT.